This TCR beta chain appears in the sequencing data of a study of T cells in Graves' hyperthyroidism and ophthalmopathy. The trim removed 3 bases at V and 4 bases at J, leaving 8 bases unmatched. The CDR3 covers 17 residues. Germline-derived CDR1 and CDR2 are MGHDK and SYGVNS. RNA transcripts yielded amplified TCR beta CDR3 regions. HTBI primers were employed in a first-round RT-PCR of the TCR CDR3. Each CDR3 protein gets one entry after TCRdb re-called the multiplex PCR reads with MiXCR. The table records around 350,000 distinct CDR3 sequences, around 15% of them present only once. Concerning this clonotype itself: Its matching antigen is unknown.

Study findings and constraints: Ophthalmopathy was identified by the model a median approximately 6.4 months ahead of onset.

Cells are PBMCs isolated from around 9.4 ml of fresh blood. The receptor's source is a woman aged 60-70 years with Graves' ophthalmopathy. The V and J genes are TRBV25-1 and TRBJ2-1, with 11 bases fitting TRBD2. The sequencing sample was made of blood. This chain's CDR3 is CASSDPTGTSGYNEQFF. The CDR3 DNA follows: TGTGCCAGCAGTGACCCGACCGGGACTAGCGGATACAATGAGCAGTTCTTC.